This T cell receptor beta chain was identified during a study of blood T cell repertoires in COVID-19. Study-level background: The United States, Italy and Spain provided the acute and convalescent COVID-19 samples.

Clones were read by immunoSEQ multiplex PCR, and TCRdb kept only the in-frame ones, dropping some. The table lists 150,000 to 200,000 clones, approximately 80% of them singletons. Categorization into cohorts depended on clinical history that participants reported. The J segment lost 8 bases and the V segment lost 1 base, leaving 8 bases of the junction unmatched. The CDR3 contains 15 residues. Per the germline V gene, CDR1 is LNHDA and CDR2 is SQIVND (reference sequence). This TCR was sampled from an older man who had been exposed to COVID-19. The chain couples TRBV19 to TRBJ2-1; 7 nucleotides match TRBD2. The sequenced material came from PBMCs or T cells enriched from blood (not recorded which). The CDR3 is CASSIGLAVPHEQFF. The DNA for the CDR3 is TGTGCCAGTAGTATAGGACTAGCAGTCCCTCATGAGCAGTTCTTC.